What follows are 20 T cell receptor beta chains derived from one specimen sequenced in a study of T cells expressing NK-cell markers. After re-calling the 5' RACE reads, TCRdb lists one entry per CDR3 protein, DNA absent. The sample spans around 140,000 distinct CDR3 sequences; the ten largest clones claim less than 15%. The sample consisted of blood T cells: a sorted CD56 or NKG2C T cell subset, CD4+ or CD8+ T cells, or bulk PBMC T cells (not recorded which). The receptors originated from a man aged 18-30 years in good health.

V gene TRBV30 combines with J gene TRBJ2-2. Germline CDR1 and CDR2: GTSNPN and SVGIG (reference sequence). The CDR3 loop spans 14 amino acids. The chain's CDR3 is CAWSVRGRTGELFF. Drawing the rest from reference TRBV30 and TRBJ2-2, the complete variable domain is SQTIHQWPATLVQPVGSPLSLECTVEGTSNPNLYWYRQAAGRGLQLLFYSVGIGQISSEVPQNLSASRPQDRQFILSSKKLLLSDSGFYLCAWSVRGRTGELFFGEGSRLTVL.

The rearrangement joins TRBV5-1 to TRBJ2-1; TCRdb designates TRBD2, a call that cannot be tested without DNA. The CDR3 loop spans 16 amino acids. Germline V gene data show CDR1 as SGHRS and CDR2 as YFSETQ. The CDR3 sequence: CASSSGGPPSYNEQFF.

The chain combines TRBV12-3 or TRBV12-4 with TRBJ2-1; TCRdb designates TRBD2, a call that cannot be tested without DNA. The length of the CDR3 is 15 residues. The CDR3 spells CASSFIDSAGNEQFF.

This chain connects TRBV6-1 to TRBJ2-1; TCRdb's assignment of TRBD1 cannot be checked, as there is no DNA. This CDR3 comprises 13 residues. CDR1 and CDR2 from the germline V gene are MNHNS and SASEGT. The chain's CDR3 is CASKRQGNNEQFF.

The chain carries TRBV6-5 and TRBJ1-2; absent DNA, TCRdb's TRBD1 call cannot be checked. Germline assignment: CDR1 MNHEY and CDR2 SVGAGI. This CDR3 comprises 17 residues. The CDR3 spells CASSLLPTLDRVYGYTF.

V gene TRBV19 combines with J gene TRBJ2-3. The V gene's germline CDR1 is LNHDA and CDR2 SQIVND (reference sequence). The CDR3 extends over 15 amino acids. Here the CDR3 reads CASSIGTSDVDTQYF.

The CDR3 region is CSARERGLYSYEQYF. V usage is TRBV20-1 and J usage is TRBJ2-7; TCRdb's D call of TRBD1 is untestable without DNA. CDR3 length: 15 amino acids. Germline V gene lookup returns CDR1 DFQATT and CDR2 SNEGSKA (reference sequence).

The chain employs TRBV11-2 and TRBJ2-1; TCRdb calls TRBD2, which cannot be checked without DNA. Per germline, CDR1 SGHAT and CDR2 FQNNGV. This CDR3 is built from 15 residues. CDR3 loop: CASSPDMASYNEQFF.

V usage is TRBV9 and J usage is TRBJ1-1. The CDR3 has 13 amino acids. From germline, CDR1 is SGDLS and CDR2 YYNGEE. CDR3 loop: CASSVGPSSEAFF.

The V gene is TRBV9, the J gene TRBJ2-2. This CDR3 spans 13 amino acids. CDR1 SGDLS and CDR2 YYNGEE come from the germline V gene. This CDR3 reads CASSESRAGELFF.

Judged by frequency, this clonotype is medium-sized. V usage is TRBV10-2 and J usage is TRBJ2-3. In germline, CDR1 is WSHSY, CDR2 SAAADI. This CDR3 has 15 amino acids. CDR3 protein: CASSGVFGVTDTQYF.

The CDR3 protein is CSARYDGRADTGELFF. This chain uses TRBV20-1 with TRBJ2-2; there is no DNA to check the TCRdb D call of TRBD2. The germline V gene has CDR1 DFQATT and CDR2 SNEGSKA (reference sequence). This CDR3 has 16 residues.

This rearrangement joins TRBV5-1 to TRBJ2-2. This CDR3 contains 12 residues. CDR1 is SGHRS and CDR2 is YFSETQ in the germline V gene. The CDR3 protein is CASSLATGELFF.

Here the CDR3 reads CASSFWTGGSYEQYF. This chain links TRBV6-2 or TRBV6-3 with TRBJ2-7. The CDR3 totals 15 residues. Germline V gene sequence: CDR1 MNHEY, CDR2 SVGEGT.

This chain joins TRBV30 and TRBJ2-4; TCRdb proposes TRBD1, but this gene call is untestable without DNA. Germline CDR1 and CDR2: GTSNPN and SVGIG (reference sequence). This CDR3 spans 14 amino acids. The CDR3 loop is CAWSAEGASDIQYF.

The chain employs TRBV4-3 and TRBJ2-2. Germline loops: CDR1 LGHNA, CDR2 YSLEER. CDR3 length: 15 amino acids. The CDR3 reads CASSPQHPNTGELFF.

V is TRBV5-1 and J is TRBJ2-3; TCRdb designates TRBD2, a call that cannot be tested without DNA. The germline V gene has CDR1 SGHRS and CDR2 YFSETQ. CDR3 length equals 13 residues. CDR3 amino acids: CASQPYAMDTQYF.

This chain connects TRBV4-1 to TRBJ2-5; the D call of TRBD2 rests on TCRdb alone, since no DNA is present to check it. The length of the CDR3 is 16 residues. Per germline, CDR1 MGHRA and CDR2 YSYEKL. This chain's CDR3 is CASSQDGGRVGETQYF.

This chain links TRBV9 with TRBJ1-1; without DNA, the TCRdb call of TRBD1 cannot be checked. Germline V gene data show CDR1 as SGDLS and CDR2 as YYNGEE. There are 14 residues in the CDR3. Here the CDR3 reads CASSVGQGGTEAFF.

The genes are TRBV7-3 and TRBJ1-2; TCRdb selects TRBD1, and the lack of DNA leaves this call unchecked. CDR3 size: 13 residues. From germline, CDR1 is SGHTA and CDR2 FQGTGA. The chain's CDR3 is CASSSGGDYGYTF.